The T cell receptor (beta chain) described here comes from a study of blood T cell repertoires in COVID-19 (dated by TCRdb to 2020 to 2021). At the level of the whole study: Samples from collaborators originated in the United States, Italy and Spain and spanned both the acute and convalescent phases of COVID-19. Where available, HLA class I and class II types were obtained from metadata supplied by the sample provider rather than from assay-based typing. The dataset comprised deeply sampled blood TCRbeta repertoires from subjects exposed to, actively infected with, or recovered from COVID-19. Samples came from the ongoing ImmuneRACE study (first 160 participants) plus 1,254 subjects from 6 global collaborators. The material from the prospective study consisted of cDNA or gDNA derived from T cells, B-cell-depleted T cells, or PBMCs. The repertoires were released in a freely available public database intended as a resource for research on the immune response to SARS-CoV-2. Nearly every sample came with metadata listing a de-identified subject ID, COVID-19 status, age in years and sex.

TCRbeta CDR3 regions were amplified from genomic DNA by means of the immunoSEQ Assay, a bias-controlled multiplex PCR. The published analysis was carried out like this. The number of nucleated cells in each sample was estimated from the amplification of reference gene primers within the assay. To quantify the absolute abundance of each unique TCRbeta CDR3 rearrangement, sequence reads were collapsed and filtered. For each sample, productive Simpson clonality was calculated by taking the square root of Simpson's diversity index across productive rearrangements. TCRdb carries this immuneACCESS record with in-frame sequences only. Its versions omit some clonotypes, under half of them owing to an unresolved V gene in the studies checked, with the rest unexplained. V and J calls and clone size are those listed in that table; D and trimming were worked out from the DNA. In this sample the table shows over 400,000 clones, over 75% of which occur a single time. The top ten clones comprise about 3.2% of the sample.

As regards this clone: No cognate antigen has been identified for it. Base qualities are missing; no much larger clone stands one base away.

Broad study findings and their caveats: How much clinical and demographic metadata was included differed by source and by participant, and the metadata was provided uncurated.

Trimming accounts for 6 bases at V and 4 bases at J, while the number of junction bases matched to no gene is 6. Measured from the cysteine to the phenylalanine, the CDR3 is 15 residues long. The CDR3 DNA has 45 bases and is translated from base 1. The germline V gene supplies CDR1 SNHLY and CDR2 FYNNEI. Each collaborating institution followed its own protocols to collect whole blood in K2EDTA tubes. For TCRbeta analysis, collaborators shipped samples in one of three forms: frozen whole blood, isolated PBMCs, or DNA extracted from either of those sample types. This clonotype originated in a human donor in a cohort sampled during active COVID-19. Recombination linked TRBV2 to TRBJ2-1, with 10 middle bases fitting TRBD2. The source material was peripheral blood. The sequenced DNA is TGTGCCAGCAGGGCCGGGACTAGCGCTTACAATGAGCAGTTCTTC. Its product reads: CASRAGTSAYNEQFF.